This passage covers 31 T cell receptor beta chains from one sample sequenced in a study of blood T cell repertoires in COVID-19. Here immunoSEQ multiplex PCR was the method, and the copy in TCRdb shows in-frame clones only, minus some. Of around 110,000 clones listed, around 80% are singletons. Material for sequencing was peripheral blood. The receptor source for this set is a man between 65 and 85 years old with active or convalescent COVID-19.

V gene TRBV7-3 combines with J gene TRBJ2-1, with a tentative D call TRBD1 (5 bases). Germline CDR1 reads SGHTA; CDR2 reads FQGTGA. The CDR3 sequence is 14 residues long. V was shortened by 0 bases and J by 6 bases, with 9 bases between the two germline ends. CDR3: CASSLTSRANEQFF. Here the CDR3 DNA reads TGTGCCAGCAGCTTAACTAGCAGGGCCAATGAGCAGTTCTTC.

The chain joins TRBV9 to TRBJ2-3, with TRBD2 identical over 11 bases. This CDR3 spans 16 amino acids. Germline CDR1 reads SGDLS; CDR2 reads YYNGEE. V was pared by 4 bases and J by 7 bases, with 11 bases of the junction left unmatched. CDR3: CASSPRSGRASNTQYF. The CDR3 region has the DNA TGTGCCAGCAGCCCTCGTAGCGGGAGGGCCTCTAATACGCAGTATTTT.

This chain connects TRBV4-3 to TRBJ1-1; weak D call: TRBD1 (5 bases). The CDR3 has 17 residues. The germline V gene encodes CDR1 LGHNA and CDR2 YSLEER. With 0 bases removed from V and 4 bases from J, the gap between germline ends came to 18 bases. As DNA, the CDR3 is TGCGCCAGCAGCCAAGAAAGACAGCGCGGGGAGATCACTGAAGCTTTCTTT. Amino acids: CASSQERQRGEITEAFF.

This clone is a singleton in its sample. This chain links TRBV6-2 or TRBV6-3 with TRBJ1-2; tentative D call: TRBD1 (5 bases). The CDR3 totals 15 residues. V lost 2 bases and J lost 2, with 12 bases in between. CDR1 is MNHEY, CDR2 SVGEGT, per germline. CDR3 sequence reads: CASSYMRGTNYGYTF. CDR3 DNA: TGTGCCAGCAGTTACATGCGGGGCACAAACTATGGCTACACCTTC.

The chain couples TRBV20-1 to TRBJ1-2; unclear D gene. Germline values: CDR1 DFQATT, CDR2 SNEGSKA (reference sequence). The CDR3 runs to 13 residues. V was clipped by 3 bases and J by 4 bases, with 12 bases between them. The CDR3 is CSASPRQVYGYTF. The CDR3 bases are TGCAGTGCTAGTCCCCGGCAGGTCTATGGCTACACCTTC.

The chain carries TRBV5-6 and TRBJ2-3; D possibly corresponds to TRBD1 (6 bases). CDR1 SGHDT and CDR2 YYEEEE come from the germline V gene. V lost 1 base and J lost 0, with 9 bases in between. This CDR3 spans 15 amino acids. The CDR3 sequence is CASSLWQGSTDTQYF. The CDR3 coding sequence is TGTGCCAGCAGCTTGTGGCAGGGGAGCACAGATACGCAGTATTTT.

The chain links TRBV11-2 to TRBJ2-1, with 8 bases aligning to TRBD1. The V and J ends lost 2 bases and 9 bases, in that order; junction bases with no gene match: 15. The CDR3 contains 17 residues. Germline assignment: CDR1 SGHAT and CDR2 FQNNGV. The CDR3 sequence: CASSLRGTGQVISEQFF. The CDR3 coding sequence is TGTGCCAGCAGCTTAAGGGGGACGGGACAGGTCATCAGTGAGCAGTTCTTC.

This chain joins TRBV7-2 and TRBJ2-3; D possibly corresponds to TRBD2 (6 bases). The germline V and J ends were trimmed by 5 bases and 6 bases, with 12 bases remaining between them. CDR1 is SGHTA, CDR2 FQGNSA, per germline. The CDR3 sequence is 13 residues long. DNA for the CDR3: TGTGCCAGCAGCGCACGACTAGTGGATACGCAGTATTTT. This codes for CASSARLVDTQYF. The variable domain in full, completed from reference TRBV7-2 and TRBJ2-3, reads GAGVSQSPSNKVTEKGKDVELRCDPISGHTALYWYRQSLGQGLEFLIYFQGNSAPDKSGLPSDRFSAERTGGSVSTLTIQRTQQEDSAVYLCASSARLVDTQYFGPGTRLTVL.

The V and J genes are TRBV14 and TRBJ2-1; TRBD1 matches at 9 bases. In germline, CDR1 is SGHDN, CDR2 FVKESK. Losses at the gene ends were 2 bases for V and 3 bases for J; bases not matched to a gene: 5. This CDR3 has 16 residues. The CDR3 DNA sequence: TGTGCCAGCAGCCAACCCGGGACAGGGTACTACAATGAGCAGTTCTTC. Encoded protein: CASSQPGTGYYNEQFF.

This clone was picked up one time. The CDR3 bases are TGCGCCAGCAGCTTGGATCTAGCGGGGAGTCGAGAGAATACGCAGTATTTT. This translates into CASSLDLAGSRENTQYF. The rearrangement joins TRBV5-1 to TRBJ2-3, with 9 bases identical to TRBD2. Trimming at V came to 0 bases and at J to 7 bases, leaving 12 bases not matched to a gene. CDR3 length: 17 amino acids. Germline V CDR1 and CDR2: SGHRS, YFSETQ.

The J gene is TRBJ2-5, the V gene TRBV7-6; 8 bases agree with TRBD2. The V segment lost 5 bases and the J segment 2 bases; nucleotides outside the gene matches: 7. CDR3 length: 15 residues. The germline gives CDR1 SGHVS, CDR2 FNYEAQ. This CDR3 is CASSVSGGPQETQYF. The CDR3 nucleotides are TGTGCCAGCAGCGTAAGCGGGGGCCCTCAAGAGACCCAGTACTTC.

The chain recombines TRBV11-3 with TRBJ1-1; D may be TRBD1 (5 bases). From germline, CDR1 is SGHNT and CDR2 YENEEA. The CDR3 extends over 12 amino acids. Trimming took 2 bases from V and 11 from J, leaving 12 bases between them. CDR3 amino acids: CASSLIGGYAFF. CDR3 DNA sequence: TGTGCCAGCAGCTTAATTGGGGGGTACGCTTTCTTT.

This chain joins TRBV2 and TRBJ2-5; 9 nucleotides align to TRBD1. V trimming: 6 bases; J trimming: 5 bases; junction bases outside the gene matches: 10. Germline CDR1 is SNHLY and CDR2 is FYNNEI. The CDR3 consists of 15 residues. The CDR3 DNA reads as TGTGCCAGCAGGGACAGGGGACGAGAAAAGGAGACCCAGTACTTC. Protein product: CASRDRGREKETQYF.

This clone was seen more than once but under ten times. The chain has TRBV9 and TRBJ2-4; D is perhaps TRBD2 (5 bases). V was pared by 7 bases and J by 1 base, with 6 bases between. The CDR3 spans 12 residues. The germline V gene has CDR1 SGDLS and CDR2 YYNGEE. CDR3 nucleotides: TGTGCCAGCCCGGGGGCCAAAAACATTCAGTACTTC. Residues: CASPGAKNIQYF.

This clone was recorded once. Its ends do not fully match the called genes, so a read error is possible. V and J are TRBV5-6 and TRBJ2-7; 7 positions match TRBD2. In germline, CDR1 is SGHDT, CDR2 YYEEEE. The CDR3 has 13 residues. The CDR3 reads CASSAGFLAAPNF. The CDR3, as DNA: TGTGCCAGCAGCGCCGGTTTCCTAGCGGCACCGAACTTC.

J is TRBJ2-5 and V is TRBV14; 10 bases agree with TRBD2. The CDR3 covers 14 residues. Trimming took 4 bases from V and 4 from J; bases not matched to a gene: 3. Germline CDR1 is SGHDN and CDR2 is FVKESK. The CDR3 reads CASSRTSGRETQYF. The CDR3 DNA is TGTGCCAGCAGCCGGACTAGCGGAAGAGAGACCCAGTACTTC.

DNA for the CDR3: TGTGCCAGCACGGGAAGGGACTATAATTCACCCCTCCACTTT. The encoded protein is CASTGRDYNSPLHF. The chain carries TRBV2 and TRBJ1-6; D unresolved. The ends were cut back, 7 bases at V and 3 bases at J, with 10 bases in the middle. Germline-derived CDR1 and CDR2 are SNHLY and FYNNEI. The CDR3 is made up of 14 amino acids. The full variable domain, rest sourced from reference TRBV2 and TRBJ1-6, is EPEVTQTPSHQVTQMGQEVILRCVPISNHLYFYWYRQILGQKVEFLVSFYNNEISEKSEIFDDQFSVERPDGSNFTLKIRSTKLEDSAMYFCASTGRDYNSPLHFGNGTRLTVT.

The chain is built from TRBV4-1 and TRBJ2-4; no firm D call. The CDR3 runs 16 residues. The germline V gene has CDR1 MGHRA and CDR2 YSYEKL. Trimming left V 0 bases short and J 0 bases short, with 9 bases between. CDR3 nucleotides: TGCGCCAGCAGCCAAGATGAGAGCTTAGCCAAAAACATTCAGTACTTC. Its translation: CASSQDESLAKNIQYF.

The V and J genes are TRBV19 and TRBJ1-4, with D maybe TRBD1 (6 bases). CDR1 is LNHDA, CDR2 SQIVND, per germline (reference sequence). The CDR3 totals 12 residues. The V gene lost 8 bases and the J gene lost 4 bases, with 8 bases spanning the gap. The CDR3 DNA reads TGTGCCAGTGGACAGCGTAATGAAAAACTGTTTTTT. Its translation is CASGQRNEKLFF.

The chain's CDR3 is CSGGQNTEAFF. The CDR3 bases are TGCAGTGGCGGACAAAACACTGAAGCTTTCTTT. This rearrangement joins TRBV29-1 to TRBJ1-1, with D perhaps matching TRBD1 (5 bases). The CDR3 is made up of 11 amino acids. The germline V gene has CDR1 SQVTM and CDR2 ANQGSEA. Based on the CDR3 plus reference TRBV29-1 and TRBJ1-1, the full variable domain is SAVISQKPSRDICQRGTSLTIQCQVDSQVTMMFWYRQQPGQSLTLIATANQGSEATYESGFVIDKFPISRPNLTFSTLTVSNMSPEDSSIYLCSGGQNTEAFFGQGTRLTVV.

V and J are TRBV5-4 and TRBJ1-3; 7 nucleotides agree with TRBD1. Germline V gene data show CDR1 as SGHNT and CDR2 as YYREEE (reference sequence). The CDR3 consists of 15 residues. The J segment lost 5 bases and the V segment lost 4 bases, leaving 9 bases of the junction unmatched. CDR3 nucleotides: TGTGCCAGCAGCCCCCAGACAGGGAATAGAAACACCATATATTTT. It encodes CASSPQTGNRNTIYF.

This chain uses TRBV5-5 with TRBJ2-5; D gene ambiguous. The CDR3 loop spans 13 amino acids. Germline loops: CDR1 SGHKS, CDR2 YYEKEE (reference sequence). V lost 2 bases and J lost 3, with 8 bases in between. The CDR3 coding sequence is TGTGCCAGCAGCTTAGGAGCAGAAGAGACCCAGTACTTC. Amino acid sequence: CASSLGAEETQYF.

The rearrangement uses TRBV7-8 and TRBJ1-2; unclear D gene. V was trimmed by 0 bases and J by 1 base, leaving 12 bases between them. This CDR3 contains 16 residues. Germline V CDR1 and CDR2: SGHVS, FQNEAQ. CDR3 nucleotides: TGTGCCAGCAGCTTAGCGAACCCGCCGGTTAACTATGGCTACACCTTC. Protein product: CASSLANPPVNYGYTF.

The rearrangement joins TRBV6-1 to TRBJ1-1; D is unclear. The CDR3 is made up of 12 amino acids. The germline CDR1 and CDR2 sequences are MNHNS and SASEGT. Trimming removed 2 bases from V and 3 bases from J, with 4 bases in between. The DNA for the CDR3 is TGTGCCAGCAGTGAACACTACACTGAAGCTTTCTTT. Protein: CASSEHYTEAFF.

This CDR3 is CSVEDASETQYF. The CDR3, as DNA: TGCAGCGTTGAAGACGCGTCCGAGACCCAGTACTTC. The chain combines TRBV29-1 with TRBJ2-5; D not resolved. The CDR3 length is 12 residues. Germline V lookup: CDR1 SQVTM, CDR2 ANQGSEA. V lost 0 bases to trimming and J lost 5 bases, with 7 bases between them.

This clone was recorded only once. V and J are TRBV30 and TRBJ2-1, with D perhaps matching TRBD2 (6 bases). The CDR3 is 13 amino acids. V lost 0 bases and J lost 14, with 17 bases in between. Germline CDR1 GTSNPN, CDR2 SVGIG (reference sequence). CDR3 sequence reads: CAWSVGPGRGKFF. Written as DNA, the CDR3 is TGTGCCTGGAGTGTGGGGCCTGGGCGGGGAAAGTTCTTC.

A word on this clone: Other DNA sequences in the same sample also yield this CDR3. The chain's CDR3 is CASGGTGKETQYF. CDR3 sequence (DNA): TGTGCCAGCGGGGGGACGGGGAAAGAGACCCAGTACTTC. The chain recombines TRBV2 with TRBJ2-5, with a possible D match to TRBD2 (6 bases). The V end lost 8 bases, the J end lost 3 bases, and 13 bases lay between the germline ends. This CDR3 is built from 13 residues. Germline-derived CDR1 and CDR2 are SNHLY and FYNNEI.

The V and J genes are TRBV2 and TRBJ2-5; 7 positions match TRBD2. This CDR3 has 13 residues. The V and J ends lost 8 bases and 5 bases, in that order; junction bases with no gene match: 8. Germline V gives CDR1 SNHLY, CDR2 FYNNEI. CDR3 in DNA: TGTGCCAGCCCGAGGCGGGAGTTGGAGACCCAGTACTTC. Translating gives CASPRRELETQYF.

This chain uses TRBV9 with TRBJ2-3, with a tentative D call TRBD2 (6 bases). Germline lookup yields CDR1 SGDLS and CDR2 YYNGEE. The CDR3 has 15 amino acids. V was pared by 6 bases and J by 0 bases, with 14 bases between. CDR3 loop: CASTQSGFSTDTQYF. CDR3 DNA sequence: TGTGCCAGCACCCAAAGCGGGTTTAGCACAGATACGCAGTATTTT.

This chain uses TRBV6-5 with TRBJ2-7, with unresolved D. CDR3 length: 13 residues. Germline-derived CDR1 and CDR2 are MNHEY and SVGAGI. Trimming left V 2 bases short and J 7 bases short, with 12 bases between. The DNA for the CDR3 is TGTGCCAGCAGTTACATCGGTGTTACGGAGCAGTACTTC. Its protein is CASSYIGVTEQYF.

V and J are TRBV9 and TRBJ2-2; possibly TRBD1 for D (6 bases). Looked up from germline, CDR1 is SGDLS and CDR2 is YYNGEE. The CDR3 extends over 15 amino acids. V dropped 1 base and J dropped 3 bases, with 10 bases sitting between them. CDR3 amino acids: CASSVHRADTGELFF. The CDR3 DNA sequence: TGTGCCAGCAGCGTACACAGGGCGGACACCGGGGAGCTGTTTTTT.